The 22 T cell receptor beta chains in this list originate from one sample, sequenced in a study of human T cells and chemical hapten exposure. Indicated time point: pre-sensitization, week 0. The treatment is: therapeutic diphenylcyclopropenone sensitization with weekly scalp DPC. TCRdb reprocessed the RACE reads via MiXCR and lists one record per CDR3 protein. This table has about 380,000 distinct CDR3 sequences, roughly 4.6% appearing once. Material: whole blood, obtained in connection with sensitization to the hapten diphenylcyclopropenone (DPC). These TCRs come from a woman between 45 and 60 years old with alopecia areata. Some clones in this sample may be carry-over from other donors' samples.

This clonotype was observed a few times. The gene calls are TRBV4-2 and TRBJ2-7; 9 nucleotides agree with TRBD2. The germline V gene has CDR1 LGHNA and CDR2 YNFKEQ. The V gene end was trimmed by 0 bases and the J gene end by 0 bases; junction bases not matched to a gene: 6. The CDR3 runs 17 residues. The DNA of the CDR3 is TGTGCCAGCAGCCAAGAAGATGGCGGGGGGGCCTCCTACGAGCAGTACTTC. This gives the protein CASSQEDGGGASYEQYF.

This clonotype was found many times. The genes are TRBV6-5 and TRBJ2-3; D is undetermined. CDR3 size: 16 residues. V lost 5 bases and J lost 0, with 15 bases in between. CDR1 and CDR2 from the germline V gene are MNHEY and SVGAGI. CDR3 sequence reads: CASSPGRGASTDTQYF. DNA for the CDR3: TGTGCCAGCAGTCCGGGCCGCGGTGCTAGCACAGATACGCAGTATTTT.

DNA for the CDR3: TGTGCCAGCAGTCCACGGGTGTTGGGGGGGAATGAAAAACTGTTTTTT. It codes for CASSPRVLGGNEKLFF. The gene calls are TRBV6-5 and TRBJ1-4, with a possible D match to TRBD1 (5 bases). Between the trimmed V and J ends, which lost 5 bases and 5 bases, there was a span of 18 bases. This CDR3 spans 16 amino acids. Germline V gene lookup returns CDR1 MNHEY and CDR2 SVGAGI.

The J gene is TRBJ1-6, the V gene TRBV12-3 or TRBV12-4; a weak D match, TRBD1 (5 bases). The CDR3 is 15 amino acids. V was trimmed by 6 bases and J by 7 bases, leaving 16 bases between them. The CDR3 spells CASSSSGSWNSPLHF. The DNA for the CDR3 is TGTGCCAGCAGCTCCTCAGGGTCTTGGAATTCACCCCTCCACTTT.

This clonotype has more than one count but fewer than ten. The rearrangement uses TRBV5-1 and TRBJ1-4; 9 bases map to TRBD1. CDR1 and CDR2 from the germline V gene are SGHRS and YFSETQ. The ends lost 0 bases at V and 5 bases at J; junction bases unmatched: 5. The CDR3 totals 16 residues. This chain's CDR3 is CASSLGQGQGNEKLFF. CDR3 nucleotide sequence: TGCGCCAGCAGCTTGGGGCAGGGACAGGGAAATGAAAAACTGTTTTTT.

This clonotype was seen a handful of times. This CDR3 reads CASRYSPYEQYF. The CDR3 DNA follows: TGTGCCAGCAGATACAGCCCCTACGAGCAGTACTTC. The chain is built from TRBV6-6 and TRBJ2-7; D is unresolved. Trimming took off 6 bases at V and 2 bases at J, with 8 bases between the two ends. Germline V gene lookup returns CDR1 MNHNY and CDR2 SVGAGI (reference sequence). The CDR3 runs 12 residues.

Concerning this clonotype: A much more abundant neighbour one base away suggests this may be a read error. No conserved phenylalanine or tryptophan is present at the end of the CDR3, so a read error is the likely explanation. The V and J genes are TRBV28 and TRBJ2-5; tentative D call: TRBD2 (5 bases). The CDR3 covers 14 residues. V shed 9 bases and J shed 8 bases, with 22 bases lying between them. The germline CDR1 and CDR2 sequences are MDHEN and SYDVKM. In DNA form, the CDR3 reads TGTGCCAGTTTGAGGTCCGGACTTACAAAAACCCAGTACATC. Its protein product is CASLRSGLTKTQYI.

This clonotype has more than one count but fewer than ten. The V and J genes are TRBV2 and TRBJ1-2; D might be TRBD1 (5 bases). The CDR3 loop spans 12 amino acids. Germline V gives CDR1 SNHLY, CDR2 FYNNEI. V lost 4 bases to trimming and J lost 8 bases, with 11 bases between them. The CDR3 nucleotides are TGTGCCAGCAGTGTGGACAAGGGAGGCTACACCTTC. This codes for CASSVDKGGYTF.

The rearrangement links TRBV29-1 to TRBJ2-6; the D is unclear. This CDR3 contains 17 residues. CDR1 is SQVTM and CDR2 is ANQGSEA in the germline V gene. With 0 bases removed from V and 4 bases from J, the gap between germline ends came to 16 bases. In DNA, the CDR3 is TGCAGCGTTGAAGATCCCACCGACGGGTGGGGGGCCAACGTCCTGACTTTC. This encodes CSVEDPTDGWGANVLTF.

This clonotype was picked up a small number of times. The rearrangement joins TRBV5-1 to TRBJ1-1; the D gene is possibly TRBD1 (5 bases). The CDR3 loop spans 15 amino acids. V was trimmed by 0 bases and J by 5 bases, leaving 14 bases between them. In germline, CDR1 is SGHRS, CDR2 YFSETQ. CDR3 region: CASSLAWGGETEAFF. For the CDR3, the DNA is TGCGCCAGCAGCTTGGCCTGGGGCGGCGAGACTGAAGCTTTCTTT.

This clonotype appeared a few times. In nucleotides, the CDR3 is TGTGCCAGCAGCTTTAGACCAGGAGACGCAGATACGCAGTATTTT. As protein: CASSFRPGDADTQYF. The V gene is TRBV11-1, the J gene TRBJ2-3; D is ambiguous. Looked up from germline, CDR1 is SGHAT and CDR2 is FQDESV (reference sequence). V was clipped by 3 bases and J by 4 bases, with 14 bases between them. The CDR3 is 15 residues long.

This clonotype occurred a few times. The chain joins TRBV11-2 to TRBJ1-1; no reliable D call. CDR3 length equals 13 residues. V lost 5 bases, J lost 0 bases, and 7 bases lay in between. In germline, CDR1 is SGHAT, CDR2 FQNNGV. The chain's CDR3 is CASSKGMNTEAFF. The CDR3 DNA reads TGTGCCAGCAGCAAGGGCATGAACACTGAAGCTTTCTTT.

This clonotype was seen a handful of times. A read error may be the cause here, since a much bigger clone is one base away. The CDR3 bases are TGTGCCACCAGTGATTTGTACGAGCAGTACTTC. This codes for CATSDLYEQYF. The chain has TRBV24-1 and TRBJ2-7; D gene unclear. Germline CDR1 and CDR2: KGHDR and SFDVKD. This CDR3 has 11 residues. Trimming shortened V by 0 bases and J by 4 bases, and 0 bases separated the two germline ends.

This clonotype appeared many times. The genes are TRBV5-8 and TRBJ2-3, with a tentative D call TRBD2 (10 bases). Germline CDR1 and CDR2: SGHTS and YDEGEE. The CDR3 is made up of 18 amino acids. The germline V and J ends were trimmed by 4 bases and 8 bases, with 29 bases remaining between them. The CDR3 DNA reads as TGTGCCAGCAGCCCGGGACTAGCGACAGGGGGGCGAAGGGCTACGCAGTATTTT. This sequence encodes CASSPGLATGGRRATQYF. Using reference TRBV5-8 and TRBJ2-3 for the parts outside the CDR3, the full variable domain is EAGVTQSPTHLIKTRGQQATLRCSPISGHTSVYWYQQALGLGLQFLLWYDEGEERNRGNFPPRFSGRQFPNYSSELNVNALELEDSALYLCASSPGLATGGRRATQYFGPGTRLTVL.

This clonotype has a count of ten or more. The chain employs TRBV3-1 and TRBJ1-1; 8 bases map to TRBD1. V shed 5 bases and J 5 bases; nucleotides not matched to a gene: 7. From germline, CDR1 is LGHDT and CDR2 YNNKEL (reference sequence). The CDR3 runs 14 residues. Here the CDR3 DNA reads TGTGCCAGCAGCTCCCGGACAGGGAGAACTGAAGCTTTCTTT. Translating it yields CASSSRTGRTEAFF.

In this sample, this clonotype turned up a few times. CDR3 in amino acids: CSAIRGEKLFF. In DNA form, the CDR3 reads TGCAGTGCTATCAGGGGTGAAAAACTGTTTTTT. This sequence joins TRBV20-1 and TRBJ1-4; a possible D gene is TRBD1 (6 bases). This CDR3 has 11 amino acids. Trimming took 4 bases from V and 7 from J, leaving 7 bases between them. CDR1 DFQATT and CDR2 SNEGSKA come from the germline V gene (reference sequence).

Only a few counts were recorded for this clonotype. The gene calls are TRBV6-1 and TRBJ1-1; D gene ambiguous. The V gene's germline CDR1 is MNHNS and CDR2 SASEGT. The V and J ends lost 4 bases and 7 bases respectively, with 10 bases between them. The CDR3 covers 12 residues. This CDR3 reads CASSGPVGEAFF. The CDR3 DNA is TGTGCCAGCAGTGGGCCCGTGGGTGAAGCTTTCTTT.

This chain links TRBV7-9 with TRBJ2-1; 12 nucleotides line up with TRBD2. The CDR3 covers 15 residues. The germline CDR1 and CDR2 sequences are SEHNR and FQNEAQ (reference sequence). Unmatched junction bases numbered 5, after V lost 5 bases and J lost 6 bases. The CDR3: CASSTTSGSLNEQFF. CDR3 nucleotide sequence: TGTGCCAGCAGCACGACTAGCGGGAGTCTCAATGAGCAGTTCTTC.

This clonotype was seen ten or more times. The chain combines TRBV6-2 or TRBV6-3 with TRBJ2-1, with 10 positions matching TRBD2. Germline V gene lookup returns CDR1 MNHEY and CDR2 SVGEGT. V lost 1 base and J lost 14; bases outside the gene matches: 8. CDR3 length equals 14 residues. This chain's CDR3 is CASSYLALAGEEFF. DNA for the CDR3: TGTGCCAGCAGTTACTTGGCCCTAGCGGGAGAGGAGTTCTTC.

This clonotype was recorded at least ten times. This sequence joins TRBV20-1 and TRBJ2-1, with D possibly being TRBD1 (6 bases). The length of the CDR3 is 16 residues. V was pared by 0 bases and J by 9 bases, with 21 bases between. In germline, CDR1 is DFQATT, CDR2 SNEGSKA (reference sequence). CDR3: CSARDLGAGFRGEQFF. CDR3 DNA sequence: TGCAGTGCTAGAGATCTGGGGGCAGGGTTTAGGGGTGAGCAGTTCTTC.

The table lists this clonotype with a few counts. The genes are TRBV12-3 or TRBV12-4 and TRBJ1-2, with 9 nucleotides matching TRBD1. J lost 2 bases, V lost 6 bases, and 7 bases had no gene match. This CDR3 region has 15 residues. CDR3 nucleotide sequence: TGTGCCAGCAGGGGAGCCGGGACAGGGAACTATGGCTACACCTTC. Its protein product is CASRGAGTGNYGYTF.

This clonotype has ten or more counts. This chain uses TRBV5-1 with TRBJ2-3; D is perhaps TRBD1 (5 bases). The V and J ends lost 0 bases and 2 bases respectively, with 10 bases between them. The CDR3 runs to 15 residues. Germline V gene data show CDR1 as SGHRS and CDR2 as YFSETQ. CDR3 bases: TGCGCCAGCAGCTTGGCAGGGTATCACACAGATACGCAGTATTTT. Translating it yields CASSLAGYHTDTQYF.